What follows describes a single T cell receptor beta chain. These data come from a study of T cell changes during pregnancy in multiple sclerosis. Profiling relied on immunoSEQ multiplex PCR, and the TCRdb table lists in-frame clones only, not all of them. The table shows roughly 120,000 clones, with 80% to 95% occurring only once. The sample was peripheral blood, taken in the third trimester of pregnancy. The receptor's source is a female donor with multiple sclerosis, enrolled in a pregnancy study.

The CDR3 loop is CAWKRFGGRETDTQYF. CDR3 coding DNA: TGTGCCTGGAAAAGGTTTGGCGGGAGAGAGACAGATACGCAGTATTTT. The chain is built from TRBV30 and TRBJ2-3; 7 bases map to TRBD2. The CDR3 length is 16 residues. Per germline, CDR1 GTSNPN and CDR2 SVGIG (reference sequence). With V trimmed by 4 bases and J by 3 bases, 13 bases remained unmatched.